This record looks at one T cell receptor beta chain sequence and its context. Its antigen is currently not known. The sample holds no much larger clone one base away, and base qualities are not on file. V trim: 7 bases; J trim: 5 bases; unmatched bases: 11. The CDR3, from cysteine to phenylalanine, totals 15 residues. Just CDR3 DNA is preserved here, 45 bases in frame from base 1. CDR1 and CDR2, per the germline V gene, are MNHNS and SASEGT. The data belong to a study of cytomegalovirus exposure and HLA in healthy donors (dated by TCRdb to the late 2010s). In terms of the full investigation: A later analysis indicated that the 95 to 150 validation repertoires were generated on the platform also employed for the 700 or so repertoires of the first cohort. The study aimed to test whether signatures of past pathogen exposure could be identified by cataloging public T cell receptors. A separate validation cohort of about 110 different subjects was used in addition to the roughly 620-subject first cohort. High-throughput TCR immunosequencing, statistical association of individual TCRs with disease status, and machine learning were combined to predict cytomegalovirus infection status.

Separate from the roughly 700-subject first cohort, the validation cohort of 95 to 150 subjects was the group to which the donors belonged. What the work shows at the level of the full study, not this receptor alone: Cytomegalovirus status was reported to be diagnosed by the classifier with high specificity and sensitivity in both the original and validation cohorts. The authors suggested that the approach could potentially be extended to other disease states and immunological phenotypes. While some public TCRs were present in many individuals, most TCR sequences turned up only very rarely across donors. In vitro tests confirmed that a few of the cytomegalovirus-associated TCR beta chains recognize cytomegalovirus antigens. Of the cluster scores, approximately 95% were above 0 in a later analysis, which found that TCRs clustered in the first cohort also tended to co-occur in the 120 validation repertoires. In the study, around 150 TCR beta chains were listed as associated with cytomegalovirus. A later analysis lacked HLA typing for the validation cohort, so it scored co-occurrence in that cohort across all 110 or so repertoires.

Libraries were made using the immunoSEQ multiplex PCR assay. The study's own analysis went as follows. To diagnose cytomegalovirus status from the catalog of TCR beta chain sequences, a statistical classification framework was built. TCRdb obtained this table from immuneACCESS and retained in-frame rearrangements with V and J assigned. These tables miss some clones; where compared with another copy, unresolved V genes account for less than half of the shortfall, and the remainder is unexplained. D and trimming come from the DNA, and the V and J calls and clone size come from that table. For this sample the table gives 150,000 to 250,000 clones, of which roughly 82% were detected only once. The ten largest clones capture roughly 13% of the sample.

The chain was built from TRBV6-1 and TRBJ2-1, and TRBD1 aligns with 7 junction nucleotides. The TCR sequence derives from a woman under 40 in good health and CMV-seropositive. The sequenced sample was PBMCs. The CDR3 region has the sequence CASTYTGAVDNEQFF. The DNA sequence is TGTGCCAGCACCTATACAGGGGCCGTTGACAATGAGCAGTTCTTC.